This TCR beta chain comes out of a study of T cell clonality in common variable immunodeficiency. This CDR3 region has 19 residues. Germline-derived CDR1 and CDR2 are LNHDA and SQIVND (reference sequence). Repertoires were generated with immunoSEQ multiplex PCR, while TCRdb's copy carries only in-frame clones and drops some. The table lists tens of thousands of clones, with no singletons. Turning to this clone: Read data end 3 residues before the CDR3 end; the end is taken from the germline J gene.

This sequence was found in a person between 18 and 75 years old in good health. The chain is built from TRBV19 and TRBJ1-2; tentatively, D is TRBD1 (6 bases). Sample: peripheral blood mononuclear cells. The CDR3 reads CASSIVGGGIAGPRDDYTF. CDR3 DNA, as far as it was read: TGTGCCAGTAGTATAGTAGGGGGAGGTATAGCGGGCCCCAGGGATGAC.